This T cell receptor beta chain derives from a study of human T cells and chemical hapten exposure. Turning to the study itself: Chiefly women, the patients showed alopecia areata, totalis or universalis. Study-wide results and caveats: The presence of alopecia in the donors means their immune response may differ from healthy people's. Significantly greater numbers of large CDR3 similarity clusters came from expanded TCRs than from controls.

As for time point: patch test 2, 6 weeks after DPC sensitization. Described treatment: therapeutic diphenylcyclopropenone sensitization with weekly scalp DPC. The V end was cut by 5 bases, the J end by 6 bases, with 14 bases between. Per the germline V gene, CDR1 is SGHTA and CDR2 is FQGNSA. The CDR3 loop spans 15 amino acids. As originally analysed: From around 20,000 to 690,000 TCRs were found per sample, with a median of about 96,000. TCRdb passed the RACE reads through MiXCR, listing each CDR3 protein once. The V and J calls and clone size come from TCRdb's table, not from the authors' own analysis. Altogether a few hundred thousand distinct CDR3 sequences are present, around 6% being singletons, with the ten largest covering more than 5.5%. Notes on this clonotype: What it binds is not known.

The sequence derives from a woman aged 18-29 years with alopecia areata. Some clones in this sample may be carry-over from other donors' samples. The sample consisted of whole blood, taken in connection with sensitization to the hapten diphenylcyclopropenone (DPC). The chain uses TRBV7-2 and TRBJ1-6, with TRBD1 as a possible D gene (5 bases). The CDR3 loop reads CASSPKAGSNSPLHF. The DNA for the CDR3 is TGTGCCAGCAGCCCCAAGGCAGGGAGTAATTCACCCCTCCACTTT.